The T cell receptor beta chain under discussion was sequenced for a study of blood T cell repertoires in COVID-19 (dated by TCRdb to the early 2020s). For the wider study: The collaborator samples originated in the United States, Italy and Spain and spanned the acute and convalescent phases of COVID-19. The dataset comprised deeply sampled blood TCRbeta repertoires from subjects exposed to, actively infected with, or recovered from COVID-19. The material from the prospective study consisted of cDNA or gDNA derived from T cells, B-cell-depleted T cells, or PBMCs. The sample metadata nearly always contained a de-identified subject ID, COVID-19 status, age in years and sex. The repertoires were made available in a free public database intended to serve as a resource for research on the immune response to SARS-CoV-2. Where available, HLA class I and class II types were obtained from metadata supplied by the sample provider rather than from assay-based typing. The samples were drawn from two sources: the first 160 participants of the ongoing ImmuneRACE study, and 950 to 1,500 subjects contributed by 6 global collaborators. The paper as a whole reports these results and caveats: How much clinical and demographic metadata was included differed by source and by participant, and the metadata was provided uncurated.

TCRbeta CDR3 regions were amplified from genomic DNA using the immunoSEQ Assay, a bias-controlled multiplex PCR. In the authors' own workflow: The number of nucleated cells in each sample was estimated from the amplification of reference gene primers within the assay. To quantify the absolute abundance of each unique TCRbeta CDR3 rearrangement, sequence reads were collapsed and filtered. Productive Simpson clonality was computed per sample as the square root of Simpson's diversity index over productive rearrangements. TCRdb retrieved this table from immuneACCESS and kept in-frame rearrangements only. Not all clones are present; in checked studies, unresolved V genes account for under half, and no reason is known for the remainder. The V and J calls and clone size come from that table; D and trimming were worked out from the DNA. The sample table lists 250,000 to 300,000 clones, 80% to 90% of them with a count of one. The ten largest clones take up 1.5% to 2% of the sample.

Whole blood was collected in K2EDTA tubes by collaborating institutions according to the institutions' own protocols. For TCRbeta analysis, collaborator samples were shipped as frozen whole blood, as isolated PBMCs, or as DNA extracted from either sample type. On this clone itself: Its binding antigen is unknown. Per-base qualities were not stored, and no clone one base away is much larger.

For CDR1 and CDR2, the germline V gene (reference sequence) lists LNHDA and SQIVND. The CDR3 contains 13 residues, cysteine and phenylalanine counted. The entry retains the CDR3 DNA only, 39 bases that are in frame from base 1. Trimming at the junction amounts to 3 bases on V and 6 bases on J, and the germline ends lie 12 bases apart. In this chain, TRBV19 is recombined with TRBJ2-7; TRBD2 could be the D gene, as 7 bases match. The sequence was obtained from a man aged 30 to 45 with active or convalescent COVID-19. Sequencing was performed on peripheral blood. The encoded CDR3 is CASSMNREGEQYF. The sequenced DNA is TGTGCCAGTAGTATGAACAGGGAGGGCGAGCAGTACTTC.